Listed below are T cell receptor beta chains from one sample, sequenced in a study of T cells after yellow fever vaccination. A single record per CDR3 protein comes from TCRdb applying MiXCR to the 5' RACE reads. The table includes about 30,000 distinct CDR3 sequences, about 6% detected once. Sample: PBMCs, either bulk or a sorted T-cell subset (CD4+, CD8+, memory, or dextramer-sorted; not recorded which), taken on the day of the yellow fever booster vaccination. The receptors were gathered from a man aged 30 to 39 who received the YFV17D yellow fever vaccine. CDR3s leave out the opening cysteine and the closing phenylalanine or tryptophan. Each record gives: J gene, D gene, V gene, CDR3 protein. A D gene is named only where the DNA matches it firmly.

TRBJ2-1 | TRBD2 | TRBV7-9 | ASSLGRLGGRSDEQF
TRBJ2-1 | . | TRBV12-3/TRBV12-4 | ASSFYSGESEQF
TRBJ2-1 | . | TRBV9 | ASSPWGRLNSGDEQF
TRBJ2-7 | TRBD2 | TRBV9 | ASSVGAGGESYEQY
TRBJ2-7 | . | TRBV4-3 | ASSQDSGIIYEQY
TRBJ1-1 | . | TRBV9 | ASSVGVTGTTEAF
TRBJ2-7 | . | TRBV6-2/TRBV6-3 | ASSYILTREESYEQY
TRBJ1-3 | . | TRBV28 | AVERDGNTIY
TRBJ2-7 | . | TRBV23-1 | ASSQSCKPYEQY
TRBJ2-1 | TRBD2 | TRBV20-1 | SATTPQRGPNEQF
TRBJ2-3 | TRBD1 | TRBV4-2 | ASSQEHGQATTDTQY
TRBJ2-1 | TRBD2 | TRBV3-1 | ASRGGTSHNEQF
TRBJ1-1 | TRBD1 | TRBV20-1 | SARNTGTGESTEAF
TRBJ2-1 | . | TRBV7-9 | ASGSYNEQF